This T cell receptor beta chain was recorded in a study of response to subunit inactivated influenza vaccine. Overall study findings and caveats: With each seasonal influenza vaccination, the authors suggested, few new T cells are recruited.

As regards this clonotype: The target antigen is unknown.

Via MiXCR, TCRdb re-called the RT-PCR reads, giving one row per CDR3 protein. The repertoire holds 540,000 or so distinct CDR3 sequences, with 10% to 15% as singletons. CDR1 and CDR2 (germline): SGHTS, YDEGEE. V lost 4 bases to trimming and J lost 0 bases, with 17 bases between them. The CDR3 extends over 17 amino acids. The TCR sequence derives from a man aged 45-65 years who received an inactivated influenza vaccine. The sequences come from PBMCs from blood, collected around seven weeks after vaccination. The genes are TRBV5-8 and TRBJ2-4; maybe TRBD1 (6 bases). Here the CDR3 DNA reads TGTGCCAGCAGCCCACTTCCGGGACAACTAGCCAAAAACATTCAGTACTTC. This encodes CASSPLPGQLAKNIQYF.